Listed here are 7 T cell receptor beta chains from one sample, sequenced in a study of cytomegalovirus exposure and HLA in healthy donors. The PCR contained 60 Vbeta and 13 Jbeta primers. Generated by immunoSEQ multiplex PCR, the TCRdb table keeps only in-frame clones and is missing some. The table records around 180,000 clones, about 77% of them present only once. The sample taken for sequencing was PBMCs. These receptors were taken from a woman in her twenties or thirties in good health and CMV-seropositive.

In nucleotides, the CDR3 is TGTGCCAGCAGTGAAGTTGCGGATTGGGATGAGCAGTTCTTC. Protein sequence: CASSEVADWDEQFF. This chain links TRBV2 with TRBJ2-1; no firm D call. The CDR3 is 14 residues long. Trimming took off 1 base at V and 8 bases at J, with 12 bases between the two ends. Germline CDR1 reads SNHLY; CDR2 reads FYNNEI.

V gene TRBV11-2 combines with J gene TRBJ1-1; D gene ambiguous. The germline V and J ends were trimmed by 6 bases and 5 bases, with 10 bases remaining between them. CDR1 and CDR2 (germline): SGHAT, FQNNGV. CDR3 size: 12 residues. CDR3 sequence reads: CASSPLRTEAFF. CDR3 DNA sequence: TGTGCCAGCAGTCCCCTTCGGACTGAAGCTTTCTTT.

In this sample, this clone turned up a few times. V and J are TRBV20-1 and TRBJ2-3; D gene ambiguous. The CDR3 contains 11 residues. Germline V gene data show CDR1 as DFQATT and CDR2 as SNEGSKA (reference sequence). V lost 3 bases, J lost 6 bases, and 7 bases lay in between. CDR3 coding DNA: TGCAGTGCTAGTCAAGAGGATACGCAGTATTTT. Amino acids: CSASQEDTQYF.

The rearrangement links TRBV6-6 to TRBJ2-3, with D possibly TRBD1 on 5 matching bases. Deletions cut 2 bases from V and 4 bases from J, with 16 bases between. Germline loops: CDR1 MNHNY, CDR2 SVGAGI (reference sequence). CDR3 length: 16 residues. The CDR3 coding sequence is TGTGCCAGCAGTTACGACAGTCCTACGGTTGCAGATACGCAGTATTTT. This codes for CASSYDSPTVADTQYF.

The chain employs TRBV7-9 and TRBJ1-4; D is ambiguous. CDR1 and CDR2 (germline): SEHNR, FQNEAQ (reference sequence). This CDR3 is built from 15 residues. V lost 1 base to trimming and J lost 3 bases, with 9 bases between them. Here the CDR3 reads CASSLEMAANEKLFF. CDR3 coding DNA: TGTGCCAGCAGCTTAGAGATGGCAGCTAATGAAAAACTGTTTTTT.

The rearrangement uses TRBV13 and TRBJ2-5, with D hard to call. Germline V CDR1 and CDR2: PRHDT, FYEKMQ (reference sequence). The CDR3 is 15 residues long. The V and J ends lost 1 base and 1 base respectively, with 10 bases between them. In nucleotides, the CDR3 is TGTGCCAGCAGCTTAGTGGGCCACTCCCAAGAGACCCAGTACTTC. Translating gives CASSLVGHSQETQYF.

V usage is TRBV4-1 and J usage is TRBJ2-1; TRBD2 agrees at 9 bases. V trimming: 0 bases; J trimming: 10 bases; junction bases outside the gene matches: 13. The CDR3 contains 17 residues. Germline loops: CDR1 MGHRA, CDR2 YSYEKL. The CDR3 region is CASSQETGVLAGNEQFF. DNA for the CDR3: TGCGCCAGCAGCCAAGAGACGGGGGTGCTAGCGGGAAACGAGCAGTTCTTC.